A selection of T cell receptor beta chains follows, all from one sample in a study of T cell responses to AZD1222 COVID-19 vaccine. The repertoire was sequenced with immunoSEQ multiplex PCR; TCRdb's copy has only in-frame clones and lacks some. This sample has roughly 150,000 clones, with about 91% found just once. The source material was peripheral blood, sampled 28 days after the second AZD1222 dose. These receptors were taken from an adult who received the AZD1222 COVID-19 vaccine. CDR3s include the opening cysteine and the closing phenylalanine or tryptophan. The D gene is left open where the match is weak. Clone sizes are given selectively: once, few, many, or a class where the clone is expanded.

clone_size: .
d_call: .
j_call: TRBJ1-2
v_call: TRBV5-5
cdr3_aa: CASSPGTDGGGYTF
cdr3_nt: TGTGCCAGCAGCCCCGGGACCGACGGGGGAGGCTACACCTTC

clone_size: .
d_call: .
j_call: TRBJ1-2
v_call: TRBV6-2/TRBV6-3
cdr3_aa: CASSQGMGGYTF
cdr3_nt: TGTGCCAGCAGCCAGGGAATGGGTGGCTACACCTTC

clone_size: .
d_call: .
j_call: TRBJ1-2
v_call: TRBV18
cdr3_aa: CASSPPQGSGYTF
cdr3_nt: TGTGCCAGCTCACCACCGCAAGGTTCAGGCTACACCTTC

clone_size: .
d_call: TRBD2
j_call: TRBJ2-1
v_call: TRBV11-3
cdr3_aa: CASSPNPGLANNEQFF
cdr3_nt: TGTGCCAGCAGCCCGAACCCGGGACTAGCGAACAATGAGCAGTTCTTC

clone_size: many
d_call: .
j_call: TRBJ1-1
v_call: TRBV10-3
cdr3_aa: CAIREGVGAFF
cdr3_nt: TGTGCCATCAGGGAAGGGGTTGGAGCTTTCTTT

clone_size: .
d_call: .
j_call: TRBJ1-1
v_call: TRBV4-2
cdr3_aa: CASSQDNQREAFF
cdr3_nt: TGTGCCAGCAGCCAAGATAACCAGCGTGAAGCTTTCTTT

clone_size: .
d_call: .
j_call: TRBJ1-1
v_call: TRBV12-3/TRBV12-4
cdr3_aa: CASSPGWAEAFF
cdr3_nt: TGTGCCAGCAGCCCTGGGTGGGCTGAAGCTTTCTTT

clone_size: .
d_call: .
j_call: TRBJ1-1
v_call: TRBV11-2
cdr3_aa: CASSFRARNTEAFF
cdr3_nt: TGTGCCAGCAGCTTCCGGGCCAGAAACACTGAAGCTTTCTTT

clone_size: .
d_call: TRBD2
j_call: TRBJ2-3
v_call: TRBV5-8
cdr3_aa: CASSSTSVSTDTQYF
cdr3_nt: TGTGCCAGCAGCTCCACTAGCGTAAGCACAGATACGCAGTATTTT

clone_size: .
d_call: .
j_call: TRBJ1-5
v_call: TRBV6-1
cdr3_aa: CASSDGPGGGNQPQHF
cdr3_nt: TGTGCCAGCAGTGACGGACCGGGGGGGGGCAATCAGCCCCAGCATTTT

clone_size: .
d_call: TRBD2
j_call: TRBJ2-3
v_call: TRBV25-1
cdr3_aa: CASSEGTSGRGDTQYF
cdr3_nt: TGTGCCAGCAGTGAGGGGACTAGCGGGAGGGGAGATACGCAGTATTTT

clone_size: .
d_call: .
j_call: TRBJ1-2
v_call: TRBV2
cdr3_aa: CASSDVAAYGYTF
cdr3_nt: TGTGCCAGCAGTGACGTGGCAGCCTATGGCTACACCTTC